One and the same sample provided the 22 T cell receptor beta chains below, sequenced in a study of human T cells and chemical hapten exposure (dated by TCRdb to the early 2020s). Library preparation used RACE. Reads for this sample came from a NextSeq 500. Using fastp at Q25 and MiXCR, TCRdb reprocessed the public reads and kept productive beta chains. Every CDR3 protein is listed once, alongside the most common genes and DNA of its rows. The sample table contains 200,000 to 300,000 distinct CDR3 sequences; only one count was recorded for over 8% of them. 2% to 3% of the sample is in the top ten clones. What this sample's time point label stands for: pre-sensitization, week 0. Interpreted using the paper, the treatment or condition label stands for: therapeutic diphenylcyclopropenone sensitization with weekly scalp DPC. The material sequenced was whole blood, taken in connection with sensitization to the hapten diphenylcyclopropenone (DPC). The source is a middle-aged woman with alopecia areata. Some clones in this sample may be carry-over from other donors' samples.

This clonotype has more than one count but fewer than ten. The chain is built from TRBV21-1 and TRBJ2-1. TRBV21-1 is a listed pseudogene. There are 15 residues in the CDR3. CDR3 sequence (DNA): TGTGCCAGCAGCAAAGAAGGATTTGTTTACAATGAGCAGTTCTTC. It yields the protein CASSKEGFVYNEQFF.

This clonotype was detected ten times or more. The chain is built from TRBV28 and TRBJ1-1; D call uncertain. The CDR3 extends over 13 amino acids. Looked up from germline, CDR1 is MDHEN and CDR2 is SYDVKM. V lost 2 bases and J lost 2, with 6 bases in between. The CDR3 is CASSLKANTEAFF. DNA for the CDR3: TGTGCCAGCAGTTTAAAGGCCAACACTGAAGCTTTCTTT.

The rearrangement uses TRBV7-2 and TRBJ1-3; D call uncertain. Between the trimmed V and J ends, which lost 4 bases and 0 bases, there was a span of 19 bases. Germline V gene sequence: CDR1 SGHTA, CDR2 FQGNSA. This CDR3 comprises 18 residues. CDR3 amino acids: CASSSFPRGPYSGNTIYF. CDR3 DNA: TGTGCCAGCAGCTCATTCCCTAGAGGACCTTACTCTGGAAACACCATATATTTT.

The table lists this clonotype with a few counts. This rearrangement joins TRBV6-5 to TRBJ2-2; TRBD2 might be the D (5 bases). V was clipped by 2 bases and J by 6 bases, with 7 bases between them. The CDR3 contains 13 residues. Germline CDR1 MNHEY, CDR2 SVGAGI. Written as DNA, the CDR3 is TGTGCCAGCAGTTACGCGGGCTCCGGGGAGCTGTTTTTT. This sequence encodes CASSYAGSGELFF.

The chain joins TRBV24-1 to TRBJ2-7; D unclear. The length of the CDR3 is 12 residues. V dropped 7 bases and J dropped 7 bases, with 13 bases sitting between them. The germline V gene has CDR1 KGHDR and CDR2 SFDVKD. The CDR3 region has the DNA TGTGCCACCAGCGGGCCCCTGGGGGAGCAGTACTTC. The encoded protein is CATSGPLGEQYF.

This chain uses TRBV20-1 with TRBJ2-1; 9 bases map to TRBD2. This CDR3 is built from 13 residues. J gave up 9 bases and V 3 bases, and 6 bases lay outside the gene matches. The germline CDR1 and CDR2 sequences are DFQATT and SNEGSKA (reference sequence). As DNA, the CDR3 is TGCAGTGCTAGTTTAGCGGGAGTTGGTGAGCAGTTCTTC. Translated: CSASLAGVGEQFF.

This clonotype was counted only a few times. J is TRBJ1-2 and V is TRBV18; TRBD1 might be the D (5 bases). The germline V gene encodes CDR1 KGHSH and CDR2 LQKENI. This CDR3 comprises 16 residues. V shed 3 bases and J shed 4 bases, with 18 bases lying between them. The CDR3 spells CASSPGTAEQAYGYTF. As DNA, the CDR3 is TGTGCCAGCTCACCGGGGACGGCAGAGCAGGCCTATGGCTACACCTTC.

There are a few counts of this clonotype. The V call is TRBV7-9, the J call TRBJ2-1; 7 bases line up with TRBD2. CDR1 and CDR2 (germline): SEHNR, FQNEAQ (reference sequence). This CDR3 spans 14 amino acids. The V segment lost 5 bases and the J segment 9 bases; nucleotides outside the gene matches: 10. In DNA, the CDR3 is TGTGCCAGCAGCCCCAGGGTTGTAGCGGGTGAGCAGTTCTTC. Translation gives CASSPRVVAGEQFF. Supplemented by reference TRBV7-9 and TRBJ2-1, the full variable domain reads DTGVSQNPRHKITKRGQNVTFRCDPISEHNRLYWYRQTLGQGPEFLTYFQNEAQLEKSRLLSDRFSAERPKGSFSTLEIQRTEQGDSAMYLCASSPRVVAGEQFFGPGTRLTVL.

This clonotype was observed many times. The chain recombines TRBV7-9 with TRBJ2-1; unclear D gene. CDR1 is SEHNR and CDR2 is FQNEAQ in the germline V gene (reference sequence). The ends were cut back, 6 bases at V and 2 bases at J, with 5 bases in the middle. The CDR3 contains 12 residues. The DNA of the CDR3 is TGTGCCAGCAGAGGGACCTACAATGAGCAGTTCTTC. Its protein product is CASRGTYNEQFF.

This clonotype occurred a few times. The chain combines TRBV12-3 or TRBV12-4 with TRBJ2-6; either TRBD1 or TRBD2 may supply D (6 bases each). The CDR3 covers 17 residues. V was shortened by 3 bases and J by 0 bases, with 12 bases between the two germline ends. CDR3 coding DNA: TGTGCCAGCAGTTTCCGGGGGCGAATCTCTGGGGCCAACGTCCTGACTTTC. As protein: CASSFRGRISGANVLTF.

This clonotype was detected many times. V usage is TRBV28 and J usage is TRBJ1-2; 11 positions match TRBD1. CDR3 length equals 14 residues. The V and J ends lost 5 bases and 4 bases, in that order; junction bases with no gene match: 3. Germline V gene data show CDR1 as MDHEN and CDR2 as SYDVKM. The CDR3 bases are TGTGCCAGCAGTCGGACAGGGGGCACCTATGGCTACACCTTC. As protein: CASSRTGGTYGYTF.

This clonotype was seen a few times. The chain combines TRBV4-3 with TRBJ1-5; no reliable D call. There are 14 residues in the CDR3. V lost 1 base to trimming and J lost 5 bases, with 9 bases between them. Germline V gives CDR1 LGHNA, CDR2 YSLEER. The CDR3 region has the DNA TGCGCCAGCAGCCAAGTGACGGGATATCAGCCCCAGCATTTT. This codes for CASSQVTGYQPQHF.

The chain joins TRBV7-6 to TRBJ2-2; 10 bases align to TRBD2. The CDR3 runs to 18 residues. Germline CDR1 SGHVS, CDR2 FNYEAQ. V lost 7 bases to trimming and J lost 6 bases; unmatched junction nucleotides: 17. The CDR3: CASTTRPPVLAGPGELFF. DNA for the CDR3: TGTGCCAGCACAACCCGCCCTCCCGTACTAGCGGGACCCGGGGAGCTGTTTTTT.

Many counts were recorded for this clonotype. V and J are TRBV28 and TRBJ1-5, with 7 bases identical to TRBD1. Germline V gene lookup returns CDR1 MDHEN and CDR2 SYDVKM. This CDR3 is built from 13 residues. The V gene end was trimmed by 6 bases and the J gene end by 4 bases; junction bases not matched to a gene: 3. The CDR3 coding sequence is TGTGCCAGCAGCTGGGGACAGAATCAGCCCCAGCATTTT. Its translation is CASSWGQNQPQHF.

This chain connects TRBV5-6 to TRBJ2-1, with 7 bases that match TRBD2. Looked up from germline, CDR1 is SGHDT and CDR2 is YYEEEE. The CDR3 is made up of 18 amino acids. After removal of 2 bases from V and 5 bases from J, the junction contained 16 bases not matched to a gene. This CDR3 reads CASSFGLADYNRDNEQFF. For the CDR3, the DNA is TGTGCCAGCAGCTTCGGTCTAGCGGACTACAATCGGGACAATGAGCAGTTCTTC.

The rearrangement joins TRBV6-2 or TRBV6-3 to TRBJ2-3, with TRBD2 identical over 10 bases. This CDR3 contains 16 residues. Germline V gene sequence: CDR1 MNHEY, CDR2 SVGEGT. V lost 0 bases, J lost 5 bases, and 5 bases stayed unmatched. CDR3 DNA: TGTGCCAGCAGTTACTCGAGCTTAGCGGGAGGAGATACGCAGTATTTT. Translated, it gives CASSYSSLAGGDTQYF.

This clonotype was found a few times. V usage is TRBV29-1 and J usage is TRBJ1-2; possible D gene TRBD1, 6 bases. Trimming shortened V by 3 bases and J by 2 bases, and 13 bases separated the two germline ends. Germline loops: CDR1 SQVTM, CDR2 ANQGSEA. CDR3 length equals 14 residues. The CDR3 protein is CSVDFGQTNYGYTF. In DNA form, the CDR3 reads TGCAGCGTTGATTTTGGACAGACAAACTATGGCTACACCTTC.

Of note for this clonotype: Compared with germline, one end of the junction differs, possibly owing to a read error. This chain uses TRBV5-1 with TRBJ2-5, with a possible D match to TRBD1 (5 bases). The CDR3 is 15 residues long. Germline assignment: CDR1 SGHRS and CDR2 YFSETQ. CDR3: CASSVDSPTREAQYF. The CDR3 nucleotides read TGCGCCAGCAGCGTCGACAGCCCTACAAGAGAGGCCCAGTACTTC.

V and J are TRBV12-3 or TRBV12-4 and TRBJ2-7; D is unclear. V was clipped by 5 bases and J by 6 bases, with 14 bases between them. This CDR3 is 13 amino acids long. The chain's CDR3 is CASSAGAYSEQYF. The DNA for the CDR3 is TGTGCCAGCAGTGCCGGCGCCTACTCCGAGCAGTACTTC.

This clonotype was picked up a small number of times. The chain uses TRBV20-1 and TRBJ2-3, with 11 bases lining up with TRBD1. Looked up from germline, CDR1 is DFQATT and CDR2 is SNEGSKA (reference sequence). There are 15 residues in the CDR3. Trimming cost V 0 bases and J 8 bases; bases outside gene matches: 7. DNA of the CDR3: TGCAGTGCTAGAGATAGGGGGACAGGGGGAGTTACGCAGTATTTT. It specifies CSARDRGTGGVTQYF.

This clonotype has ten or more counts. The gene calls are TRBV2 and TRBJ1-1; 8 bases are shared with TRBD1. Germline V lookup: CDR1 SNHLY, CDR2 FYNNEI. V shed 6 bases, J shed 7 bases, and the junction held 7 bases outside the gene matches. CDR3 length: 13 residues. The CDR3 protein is CASRTQGGVEAFF. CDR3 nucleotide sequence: TGTGCCAGCAGGACACAGGGGGGGGTTGAAGCTTTCTTT.

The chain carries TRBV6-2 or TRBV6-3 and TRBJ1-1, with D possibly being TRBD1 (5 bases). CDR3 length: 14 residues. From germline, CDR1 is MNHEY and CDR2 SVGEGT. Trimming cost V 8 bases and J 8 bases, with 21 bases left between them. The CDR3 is CASLLGLLGGEAFF. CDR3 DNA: TGTGCCAGCCTCCTCGGACTCTTGGGGGGAGAAGCTTTCTTT.